A single TCR beta chain is shown here with its context. Its antigen remains unknown. The data stem from a study of T cell responses to AZD1222 COVID-19 vaccine. Study observations and caveats: In a largely white British group with more females than males, clonal diversity was possibly underestimated. Spike-specific TCR breadth and depth both grew after two AZD1222 doses. As reported, nearly half of all spike-specific TCRs target variant regions that are unmutated.

The CDR3 contains 13 residues. Looked up from germline, CDR1 is SGHNT and CDR2 is YENEEA. Trimming pared 5 bases from V and 6 bases from J, leaving 14 bases between. Assay: immunoSEQ multiplex PCR; the TCRdb copy retains only in-frame clones and omits some. The sample contains some 90,000 clones, about 93% of which appear only once. The gene calls are TRBV11-3 and TRBJ2-7, with a weak D call TRBD1 (6 bases). Sequencing was performed on peripheral blood, taken on day 0 of MenACWY control vaccination. This TCR came from an adult in good health. CDR3 residues: CASSASTGTEQYF. CDR3 DNA sequence: TGTGCCAGCAGCGCCTCAACAGGGACCGAGCAGTACTTC.